These 5 T cell receptor beta chains were sequenced from one sample in a study of blood T cell repertoires in COVID-19. Profiling relied on immunoSEQ multiplex PCR, and the TCRdb table lists in-frame clones only, not all of them. This table has fewer than 250,000 clones, approximately 84% appearing once. Sequenced sample: PBMCs or T cells enriched from blood (not recorded which). The receptors come from a woman aged 25 to 39 who had recovered from COVID-19.

The chain is built from TRBV5-1 and TRBJ1-1; TRBD1 agrees at 9 bases. The V and J ends lost 2 bases and 0 bases, in that order; junction bases with no gene match: 8. There are 17 residues in the CDR3. Germline V CDR1 and CDR2: SGHRS, YFSETQ. The DNA for the CDR3 is TGCGCCAGCAGCTTACGGGGACAGGGCGACATGAACACTGAAGCTTTCTTT. Translated: CASSLRGQGDMNTEAFF.

The chain links TRBV7-8 to TRBJ1-5; TRBD1 might be the D (5 bases). The CDR3 is 16 amino acids. Trimming took off 4 bases at V and 2 bases at J, with 15 bases between the two ends. Germline V gives CDR1 SGHVS, CDR2 FQNEAQ. The CDR3 reads CASSSAGGAGNQPQHF. The CDR3 DNA reads TGTGCCAGCAGCTCGGCGGGAGGGGCAGGCAATCAGCCCCAGCATTTT.

Points on this clone: This may be a read error: a much more frequent sequence differs by one nucleotide. The chain couples TRBV11-3 to TRBJ2-7; D may be TRBD1 (6 bases). CDR1 and CDR2 (germline): SGHNT, YENEEA. The CDR3 spans 13 residues. Trimming took 3 bases from V and 2 from J, leaving 8 bases between them. This CDR3 is CASSFRTAYEQYF. The CDR3 DNA reads as TGTGCCAGCAGCTTCCGGACAGCCTACGAGCAGTACTTC.

Many counts were recorded for this clone. The chain recombines TRBV3-1 (or the pseudogene TRBV3-2) with TRBJ1-5; D is perhaps TRBD1 (5 bases). Between the trimmed V and J ends, which lost 4 bases and 7 bases, there was a span of 20 bases. This CDR3 has 16 amino acids. From germline, CDR1 is LGHDT and CDR2 YNNKEL (reference sequence). CDR3 DNA sequence: TGTGCCAGCAGCCCCGCGGGGTGGGGGGGTGGACAGCCCCAGCATTTT. Protein: CASSPAGWGGGQPQHF.

This chain connects TRBV7-2 to TRBJ2-5, with 8 positions matching TRBD2. Germline V CDR1 and CDR2: SGHTA, FQGNSA. The J segment lost 1 base and the V segment lost 2 bases, leaving 3 bases of the junction unmatched. The length of the CDR3 is 15 residues. Written as DNA, the CDR3 is TGTGCCAGCAGCTTATCGCTAGCGGGCCAAGAGACCCAGTACTTC. Protein: CASSLSLAGQETQYF.